The 15 T cell receptor beta chains in this list originate from one sample, sequenced in a study of blood T cells in healthy people across ages. It was with a sample-barcoded 5' primer and a J-beta primer mix that a second PCR of roughly 7 to 12 cycles was run. TCRdb used MiXCR to reprocess the 5' RACE reads, holding one entry per CDR3 protein. The data show fewer than 800,000 distinct CDR3 sequences, 21% seen once. The specimen sequenced was blood. Receptor source: a man aged 65-85 years in good health.

The CDR3 DNA sequence: TGCAGTGCTAGAGCCCCGCAGGCTCCGGGAGATACGCAGTATTTT. Protein product: CSARAPQAPGDTQYF. The rearrangement uses TRBV20-1 and TRBJ2-3; D is ambiguous. This CDR3 comprises 15 residues. The germline V gene encodes CDR1 DFQATT and CDR2 SNEGSKA (reference sequence). V shed 1 base and J shed 5 bases, with 16 bases lying between them.

The chain carries TRBV30 and TRBJ2-6, with D possibly matching TRBD2 (5 bases). Germline V lookup: CDR1 GTSNPN, CDR2 SVGIG (reference sequence). The CDR3 spans 17 residues. V lost 4 bases and J lost 0, with 16 bases in between. CDR3: CAWTEGVVNSGANVLTF. The DNA for the CDR3 is TGTGCCTGGACCGAGGGTGTAGTGAACTCTGGGGCCAACGTCCTGACTTTC. Full variable domain (outside the CDR3, taken from reference TRBV30 and TRBJ2-6): SQTIHQWPATLVQPVGSPLSLECTVEGTSNPNLYWYRQAAGRGLQLLFYSVGIGQISSEVPQNLSASRPQDRQFILSSKKLLLSDSGFYLCAWTEGVVNSGANVLTFGAGSRLTVL.

CDR3 residues: CASSSTPRGQRQETQYF. The CDR3 bases are TGTGCCAGCAGCTCAACCCCCCGGGGACAGCGTCAAGAGACCCAGTACTTC. This sequence joins TRBV7-2 and TRBJ2-5; 7 positions agree with TRBD1. Germline V gene sequence: CDR1 SGHTA, CDR2 FQGNSA. The CDR3 consists of 17 residues. Losses at the gene ends were 4 bases for V and 2 bases for J; bases not matched to a gene: 13.

The rearrangement joins TRBV10-3 to TRBJ1-1; no definite D call. The CDR3 has 15 residues. Germline V gene data show CDR1 as ENHRY and CDR2 as SYGVKD. V was cut by 0 bases and J by 0 bases, with 8 bases left in between. CDR3 in amino acids: CAISESKQMNTEAFF. CDR3 bases: TGTGCCATCAGTGAGTCTAAACAAATGAACACTGAAGCTTTCTTT.

Worth noting for this clonotype: Without the conserved terminal phenylalanine or tryptophan, this CDR3 likely stems from a read error. This chain joins TRBV6-4 and TRBJ2-5, with 9 bases lining up with TRBD2. The J call may be mistaken, given a closer DNA end match to TRBJ2-1. The germline V gene encodes CDR1 MRHNA and CDR2 SNTAGT. The CDR3 runs 14 residues. The chain's CDR3 is CASSERSSGTLQFV. Here the CDR3 DNA reads TGTGCCAGCAGTGAGAGGTCTAGCGGGACCCTGCAGTTCGTC.

This chain connects TRBV3-1 to TRBJ2-5; 9 positions agree with TRBD2. Matching the DNA end better, TRBJ2-1 makes the J call doubtful. This CDR3 spans 15 amino acids. Germline assignment: CDR1 LGHDT and CDR2 YNNKEL (reference sequence). The CDR3 spells CASSQAISGSDEQFF. The CDR3, as DNA: TGTGCCAGCAGCCAAGCGATTAGCGGGAGTGATGAGCAGTTCTTC.

The chain combines TRBV12-3 or TRBV12-4 with TRBJ2-5, with a tentative D call TRBD1 (6 bases). TRBJ2-7 explains the end of the DNA better; the J call may be wrong. CDR3 length: 18 residues. The CDR3 region is CASSAPPWGPSASYEQYF. The CDR3 bases are TGTGCCAGCAGCGCCCCCCCTTGGGGGCCCTCTGCCTCCTACGAGCAGTACTTC.

This clonotype was seen a few times. The rearrangement joins TRBV25-1 to TRBJ2-5; D is possibly TRBD2 (7 bases). The last part of the DNA fits TRBJ2-7 better; the J call may be wrong. The CDR3 spans 15 residues. CDR1 and CDR2 from the germline V gene are MGHDK and SYGVNS. CDR3 residues: CASSTGGAVTYEQYF. The DNA for the CDR3 is TGTGCCAGCAGTACGGGGGGCGCAGTAACGTACGAGCAGTACTTC.

This clonotype was found a few times. The gene calls are TRBV12-3 or TRBV12-4 and TRBJ1-1; D remains unclear. CDR3 size: 13 residues. Trimming pared 3 bases from V and 4 bases from J, leaving 9 bases between. DNA for the CDR3: TGTGCCAGCAGTTTCACGCGAACCACTGAAGCTTTCTTT. Its translation: CASSFTRTTEAFF.

This chain links TRBV5-6 with TRBJ1-1; D gene ambiguous. The CDR3 loop spans 14 amino acids. The V gene lost 0 bases and the J gene lost 0 bases, with 6 bases spanning the gap. Germline lookup yields CDR1 SGHDT and CDR2 YYEEEE. This CDR3 reads CASSLGHMNTEAFF. CDR3 nucleotide sequence: TGTGCCAGCAGCTTGGGACACATGAACACTGAAGCTTTCTTT.

This rearrangement joins TRBV7-2 to TRBJ2-1; TRBD2 aligns across 9 bases. Trimming took 5 bases from V and 0 from J; bases not matched to a gene: 11. In germline, CDR1 is SGHTA, CDR2 FQGNSA. The CDR3 runs to 18 residues. The CDR3: CASSPRTSAMSSYNEQFF. The CDR3 DNA is TGTGCCAGCAGCCCGCGGACTAGCGCCATGAGCTCCTACAATGAGCAGTTCTTC.

In its sample, this clonotype was seen a few times. The chain combines TRBV9 with TRBJ2-3, with 10 bases fitting TRBD2. CDR3 length: 16 amino acids. CDR1 and CDR2 from the germline V gene are SGDLS and YYNGEE. Trimming removed 5 bases from V and 5 bases from J; junction bases left unmatched: 11. The chain's CDR3 is CASRAWLAGVVDTQYF. The CDR3 DNA reads as TGTGCCAGCAGGGCCTGGCTAGCGGGAGTTGTAGATACGCAGTATTTT.

The chain uses TRBV10-3 and TRBJ2-7; D not resolved. This CDR3 contains 16 residues. Trimming removed 7 bases from V and 10 bases from J, with 29 bases in between. Germline V CDR1 and CDR2: ENHRY, SYGVKD. The CDR3 DNA reads as TGTGCCATCACCGACCTGATCCCCTCAGTATCTACAAAACAGTACTTC. It yields the protein CAITDLIPSVSTKQYF.

CDR3 coding DNA: TGTGCCAGCAGCTTAGGTGGTGGACTAGCAACGTACGAGCAGTACTTC. It codes for CASSLGGGLATYEQYF. V gene TRBV13 combines with J gene TRBJ2-7; 8 nucleotides agree with TRBD2. The CDR3 is 16 residues long. J lost 4 bases, V lost 0 bases, and 8 bases had no gene match. Per the germline V gene, CDR1 is PRHDT and CDR2 is FYEKMQ (reference sequence).

This clonotype was counted only a few times. The V gene is TRBV3-1, the J gene TRBJ1-6, with unresolved D. This CDR3 has 14 amino acids. Germline values: CDR1 LGHDT, CDR2 YNNKEL (reference sequence). Trimming pared 0 bases from V and 7 bases from J, leaving 7 bases between. CDR3 in amino acids: CASSQDLDNSPLHF. The CDR3 region has the DNA TGTGCCAGCAGCCAAGATCTGGACAATTCACCCCTCCACTTT.